The rows below give T cell receptor beta chains drawn from one sample of a study of shared T cell receptors in the human thymus. The protocol was immunoSEQ multiplex PCR, while the TCRdb copy is restricted to in-frame clones and leaves out a portion. The sample includes about 380,000 clones, more than 85% of them seen just once. Sequencing was carried out using thymocytes. Every receptor here comes from a human donor. Both conserved end residues are part of each CDR3. A D gene is named only where the DNA matches it firmly. Clone size, where shown, is once, few, many, or a class for clones that have expanded.

D gene	clone size	V gene	J gene	CDR3 DNA	CDR3 protein
NA	NA	TRBV19	TRBJ2-1	TGTGCCAGTAGTATCCGGGGGCAGGGTGGGAGTGATGAGCAGTTCTTC	CASSIRGQGGSDEQFF
TRBD2	NA	TRBV18	TRBJ2-7	TGTGCCAGCTCACCCTCGATAAGTGGAGCGGGGGAGCAGTACTTC	CASSPSISGAGEQYF
TRBD1	NA	TRBV27	TRBJ1-5	TGTGCCAGCACCCCGACAGGGCCAAATCAGCCCCAGCATTTT	CASTPTGPNQPQHF
NA	NA	TRBV30	TRBJ1-1	TGTGCCTGGAGAGCGAAGGGGCAAAGTGAAGCTTTCTTT	CAWRAKGQSEAFF
NA	NA	TRBV14	TRBJ2-7	TGTGCCAGCAGCCAAGTGCCAGGGGCCTACTACGAGCAGTACTTC	CASSQVPGAYYEQYF
NA	NA	TRBV21-1	TRBJ1-4	TGTGCCAGCTGCCTCCTAAGGGCTAATGAAAAACTGTTTTTT	CASCLLRANEKLFF
NA	once	TRBV27	TRBJ2-1	TGTGCCAGCAGTTTGATTCCCCCGGCGAATGAGCAGTTCTTC	CASSLIPPANEQFF
NA	NA	TRBV28	TRBJ1-1	TGTGCCAGCAGTTACCACAGGGCTGGAGAAGCTTTCTTT	CASSYHRAGEAFF
NA	once	TRBV6-4	TRBJ1-5	TGTGCCAGCAGTGGGCCACAGGAGGGCAATCAGCCCCAGCATTTT	CASSGPQEGNQPQHF
TRBD2	NA	TRBV28	TRBJ2-3	TGTGCCAGCAGTTTAACCGGACTAGCCTCTAGCACAGATACGCAGTATTTT	CASSLTGLASSTDTQYF
NA	NA	TRBV2	TRBJ2-2	TGTGCCACCGGACCCGACACCGGGGAGCTGTTTTTT	CATGPDTGELFF
TRBD1	NA	TRBV5-3	TRBJ2-5	TGTGCCAGCAGCTGGACAGGGGGCTTGTTGGAGACCCAGTACTTC	CASSWTGGLLETQYF
NA	NA	TRBV19	TRBJ2-7	TGTGCCAGTAGTATAGATAACCCCGCCTGGGGACAGCAGTACTTC	CASSIDNPAWGQQYF
NA	NA	TRBV5-6	TRBJ2-7	TGTGCCAGCAGCTTGGATGGCGAGAGGCCCACAGGGGAGCAGTACTTC	CASSLDGERPTGEQYF
TRBD2	NA	TRBV4-1	TRBJ2-3	TGCGCCAGCAGCCAAGCCCAGCGGGAGGGCCCTAGCACAGATACGCAGTATTTT	CASSQAQREGPSTDTQYF
NA	NA	TRBV28	TRBJ1-2	TGTGCCAGCAGTTTGGCCCATGGCTACACCTTC	CASSLAHGYTF
TRBD2	NA	TRBV28	TRBJ2-3	TGTGCCAGCAGTTTACCTCTAGCGGGGGTGGTGTCAGATACGCAGTATTTT	CASSLPLAGVVSDTQYF
NA	NA	TRBV7-2	TRBJ1-4	TGTGCCAGCAGCGTAAAACGTGGGGATGAAAAACTGTTTTTT	CASSVKRGDEKLFF
NA	NA	TRBV19	TRBJ1-1	TGTGCCAGTAGTATAGAAAAGGGTGGGGACACTGAAGCTTTCTTT	CASSIEKGGDTEAFF
TRBD1	NA	TRBV28	TRBJ2-1	TGTGCCAGCAGTTTTGGGACAGGGCTATATCGGTCCTACAATGAGCAGTTCTTC	CASSFGTGLYRSYNEQFF
TRBD2	NA	TRBV11-3	TRBJ2-7	TGTGCCAGCAGCCAACAGACGACTAGCGGACCTCCCTACGAGCAGTACTTC	CASSQQTTSGPPYEQYF
NA	NA	TRBV9	TRBJ1-2	TGTGCCAGCAGCGACAGGGCGAGAGGCTACACCTTC	CASSDRARGYTF
NA	NA	TRBV7-9	TRBJ2-1	TGTGCCAGCAGGCCGAATGAGCAGTTCTTC	CASRPNEQFF
NA	NA	TRBV4-1	TRBJ2-3	TGCGCCAGCAGCCAAGATCGGGCGTGGAATAGACCAGATACGCAGTATTTT	CASSQDRAWNRPDTQYF
NA	NA	TRBV14	TRBJ2-3	TGTGCCAGCAGCCAAGGTAGCCCTTCAGGGACAGATACGCAGTATTTT	CASSQGSPSGTDTQYF
TRBD1	NA	TRBV9	TRBJ1-2	TGTGCCAGCAGCGTAGGGGCAGGGGGCAGCTATGGCTACACCTTC	CASSVGAGGSYGYTF
NA	NA	TRBV10-3	TRBJ2-7	TGTGCCACAACCGACAGGACCTCTCCCTACGAGCAGTACTTC	CATTDRTSPYEQYF
TRBD2	NA	TRBV2	TRBJ2-7	TGTGCCAGCAGATCGCGGGAGGACCCCCTGGAAAATACCTACGAGCAGTACTTC	CASRSREDPLENTYEQYF
TRBD1	NA	TRBV18	TRBJ2-7	TGTGCCAGCTCAGTCGAGAACAGGGGGCACGGCTGGCTGGCTAGTCAGTACTACTACGAGCAGTACTTC	CASSVENRGHGWLASQYYYEQYF
NA	NA	TRBV4-3	TRBJ2-7	TGCGCCAGCAGCCAAGTCGGGGCTAGCGAGTGCTACGAGCAGTACTTC	CASSQVGASECYEQYF
NA	NA	TRBV28	TRBJ2-7	TGTGCCAGCAGTTTAAAGGGTCGGGCAGGGGGGGCCTCGGGCTACGAGCAGTACTTC	CASSLKGRAGGASGYEQYF
TRBD1	NA	TRBV28	TRBJ1-5	TGTGCCAGCAGTTTATGTCCCCCCAATTGGACAGGGACGAGCAATCAGCCCCAGCATTTT	CASSLCPPNWTGTSNQPQHF
NA	NA	TRBV27	TRBJ2-7	TGTGCCAGCAGTTTATGGGCTAGCGACACCTACGAGCAGTACTTC	CASSLWASDTYEQYF
NA	NA	TRBV19	TRBJ2-2	TGTGCCAGTACCTACGGGATTTCCAACACCGGGGAGCTGTTTTTT	CASTYGISNTGELFF
NA	NA	TRBV28	TRBJ1-1	TGTGCCAGCCTCCCCGGGGTGGCAATCTACGTGAACACTGAAGCTTTCTTT	CASLPGVAIYVNTEAFF
TRBD1	once	TRBV2	TRBJ2-1	TGTGCCAGCAGCTTCGACAGGGGGGGTTACAATGAGCAGTTCTTC	CASSFDRGGYNEQFF
NA	NA	TRBV27	TRBJ2-1	TGTGCCAGCAGTGCTTCACAGGGAAGCTCCTACAATGAGCAGTTCTTC	CASSASQGSSYNEQFF